A selection of T cell receptor beta chains follows, all from one sample in a study of T cells expressing NK-cell markers. Following a re-call of the 5' RACE reads, TCRdb has one entry per CDR3 protein and lacks DNA. Seen in this sample are 400,000 to 550,000 distinct CDR3 sequences; the ten most common clones hold more than 7%. Sequencing was performed on blood T cells: a sorted CD56 or NKG2C T cell subset, CD4+ or CD8+ T cells, or bulk PBMC T cells (not recorded which). These receptors were collected from a woman aged 18-70 years in good health. Each CDR3 is given with its conserved first and last residue.

CDR3aa,v_gene,len,j_gene
CASSYSIAGINYNEQFF,TRBV6-2/TRBV6-3,17,TRBJ2-1
CASTKSGTSGRGLYNEQFF,TRBV27,19,TRBJ2-1
CASSGYTDTQYF,TRBV7-3,12,TRBJ2-3
CASSLAGQVGTYEQYF,TRBV7-8,16,TRBJ2-7
CASRLAVNTGELFF,TRBV7-2,14,TRBJ2-2
CASSSRRGKTDTQYF,TRBV12-3/TRBV12-4,15,TRBJ2-3
CASSKTPPVANTEAFF,TRBV5-1,16,TRBJ1-1
CSARERMAGDNSPLHF,TRBV20-1,16,TRBJ1-6
CASSFPSITEAFF,TRBV7-9,13,TRBJ1-1
CASSGRDRSYNEQFF,TRBV9,15,TRBJ2-1
CASSYSHRDRLFEQYF,TRBV6-5,16,TRBJ2-7
CASSYQDPNYEQYF,TRBV6-5,14,TRBJ2-7
CSARPRGLVQQYF,TRBV20-1,13,TRBJ2-7
CASRGPPGQGLAKNIQYF,TRBV28,18,TRBJ2-4
CSARAGDTQYF,TRBV20-1,11,TRBJ2-3
CASSLDPGMRNTQYF,TRBV5-4,15,TRBJ2-3
CATRRGGSGAYEQYF,TRBV15,15,TRBJ2-7
CATSGQDRGRTNEKLFF,TRBV10-3,17,TRBJ1-4
CASSLELPPYEQYF,TRBV5-1,14,TRBJ2-7
CATSDFGQQQYF,TRBV24-1,12,TRBJ2-7
CASRPPASSSSPTDTQYF,TRBV12-3/TRBV12-4,18,TRBJ2-3
CASSPGTGGRGYTF,TRBV14,14,TRBJ1-2
CSARDQWGETQYF,TRBV20-1,13,TRBJ2-5
CSARPTRGRGLVAYNEQFF,TRBV20-1,19,TRBJ2-1
CASSIGGLNTEAFF,TRBV19,14,TRBJ1-1
CASSHSGQQETQYF,TRBV7-9,14,TRBJ2-5
CASSAGKRNYGYTF,TRBV12-3/TRBV12-4,14,TRBJ1-2
CASSQESGPAGGYNEQFF,TRBV4-3,18,TRBJ2-1
CATGLQPGELFF,TRBV7-2,12,TRBJ2-2
CSGDLGTDTQYF,TRBV29-1,12,TRBJ2-3
CASSSASRLDIQYF,TRBV7-2,14,TRBJ2-4
CAWSVRRQYNYEQYF,TRBV30,15,TRBJ2-7
CASSQLLRERGEKLFF,TRBV4-1,16,TRBJ1-4
CAISVGSHRPTNYEQYF,TRBV10-3,17,TRBJ2-7